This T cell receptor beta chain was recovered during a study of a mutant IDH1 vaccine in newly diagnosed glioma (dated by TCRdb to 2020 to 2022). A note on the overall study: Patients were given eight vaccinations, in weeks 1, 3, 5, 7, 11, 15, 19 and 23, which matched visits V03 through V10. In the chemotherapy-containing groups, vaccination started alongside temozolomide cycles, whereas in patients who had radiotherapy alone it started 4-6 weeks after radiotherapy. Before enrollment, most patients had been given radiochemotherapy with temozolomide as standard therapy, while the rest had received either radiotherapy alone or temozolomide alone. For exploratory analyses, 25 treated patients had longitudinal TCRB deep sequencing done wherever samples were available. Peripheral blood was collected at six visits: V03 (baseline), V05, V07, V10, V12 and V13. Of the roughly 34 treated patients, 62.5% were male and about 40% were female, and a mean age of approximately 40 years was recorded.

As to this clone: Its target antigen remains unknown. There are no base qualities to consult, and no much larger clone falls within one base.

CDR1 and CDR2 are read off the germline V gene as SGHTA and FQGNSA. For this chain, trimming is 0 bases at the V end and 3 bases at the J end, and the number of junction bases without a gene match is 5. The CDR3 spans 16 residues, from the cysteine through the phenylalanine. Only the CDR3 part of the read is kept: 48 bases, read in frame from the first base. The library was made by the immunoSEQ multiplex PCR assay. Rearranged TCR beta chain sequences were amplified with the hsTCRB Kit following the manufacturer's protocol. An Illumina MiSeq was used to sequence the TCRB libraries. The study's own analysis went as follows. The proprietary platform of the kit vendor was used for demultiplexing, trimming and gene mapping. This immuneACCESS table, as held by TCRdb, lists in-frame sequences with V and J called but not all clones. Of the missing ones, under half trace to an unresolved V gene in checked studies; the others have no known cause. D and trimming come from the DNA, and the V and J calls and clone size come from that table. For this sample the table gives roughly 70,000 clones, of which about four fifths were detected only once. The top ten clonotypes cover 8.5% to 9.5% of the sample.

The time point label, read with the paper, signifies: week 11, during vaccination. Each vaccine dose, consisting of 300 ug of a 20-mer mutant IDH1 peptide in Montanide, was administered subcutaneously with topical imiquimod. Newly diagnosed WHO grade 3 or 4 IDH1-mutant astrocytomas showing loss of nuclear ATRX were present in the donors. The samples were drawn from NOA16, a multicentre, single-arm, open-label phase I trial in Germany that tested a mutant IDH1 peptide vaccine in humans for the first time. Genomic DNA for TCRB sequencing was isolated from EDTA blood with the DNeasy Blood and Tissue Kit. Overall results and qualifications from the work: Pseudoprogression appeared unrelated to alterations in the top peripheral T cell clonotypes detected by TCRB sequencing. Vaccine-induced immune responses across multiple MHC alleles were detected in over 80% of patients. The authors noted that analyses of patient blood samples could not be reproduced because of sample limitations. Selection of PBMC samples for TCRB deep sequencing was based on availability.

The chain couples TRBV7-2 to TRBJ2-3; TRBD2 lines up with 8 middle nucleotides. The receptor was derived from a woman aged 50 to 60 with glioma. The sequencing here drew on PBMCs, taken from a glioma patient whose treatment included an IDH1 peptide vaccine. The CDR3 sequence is CASSLAAGAGTDTQYF. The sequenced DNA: TGTGCCAGCAGCTTAGCAGCGGGGGCCGGGACAGATACGCAGTATTTT.